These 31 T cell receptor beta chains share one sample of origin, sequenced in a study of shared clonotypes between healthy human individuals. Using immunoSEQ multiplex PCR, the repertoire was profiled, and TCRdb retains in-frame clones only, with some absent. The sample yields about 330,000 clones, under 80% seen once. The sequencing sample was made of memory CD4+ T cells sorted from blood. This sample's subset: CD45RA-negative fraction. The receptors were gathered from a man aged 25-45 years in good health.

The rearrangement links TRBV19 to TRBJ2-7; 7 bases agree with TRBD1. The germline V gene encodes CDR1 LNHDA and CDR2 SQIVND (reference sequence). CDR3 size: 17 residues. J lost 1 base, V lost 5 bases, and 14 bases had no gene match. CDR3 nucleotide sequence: TGTGCCAGTAGTCCACGGACAGGCCTCCTTTTTTCCTACGAGCAGTACTTC. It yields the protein CASSPRTGLLFSYEQYF.

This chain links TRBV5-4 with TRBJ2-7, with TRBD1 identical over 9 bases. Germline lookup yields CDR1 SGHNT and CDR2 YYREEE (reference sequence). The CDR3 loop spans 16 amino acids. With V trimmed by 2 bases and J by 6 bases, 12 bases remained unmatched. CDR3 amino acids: CASSLNRGRVSSEQYF. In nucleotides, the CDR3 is TGTGCCAGCAGCTTAAACAGGGGGCGCGTTTCATCCGAGCAGTACTTC.

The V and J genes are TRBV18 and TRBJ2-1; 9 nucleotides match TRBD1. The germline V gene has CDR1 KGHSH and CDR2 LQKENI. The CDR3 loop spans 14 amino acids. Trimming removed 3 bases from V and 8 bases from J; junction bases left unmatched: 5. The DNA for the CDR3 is TGTGCCAGCTCACCGGACAGGGGATCGCATGAGCAGTTCTTC. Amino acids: CASSPDRGSHEQFF. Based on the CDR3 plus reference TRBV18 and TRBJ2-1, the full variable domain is NAGVMQNPRHLVRRRGQEARLRCSPMKGHSHVYWYRQLPEEGLKFMVYLQKENIIDESGMPKERFSAEFPKEGPSILRIQQVVRGDSAAYFCASSPDRGSHEQFFGPGTRLTVL.

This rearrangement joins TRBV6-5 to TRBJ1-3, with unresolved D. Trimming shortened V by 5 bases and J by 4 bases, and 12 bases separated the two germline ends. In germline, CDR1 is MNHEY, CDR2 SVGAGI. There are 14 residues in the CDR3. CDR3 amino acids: CASSDRATGNTIYF. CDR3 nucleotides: TGTGCCAGCAGTGACCGGGCTACGGGAAACACCATATATTTT.

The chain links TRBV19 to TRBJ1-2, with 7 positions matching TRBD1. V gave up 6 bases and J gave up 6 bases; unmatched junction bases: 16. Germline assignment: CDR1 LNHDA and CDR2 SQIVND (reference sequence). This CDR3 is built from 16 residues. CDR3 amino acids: CASSPASGGIRNGYTF. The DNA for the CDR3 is TGTGCCAGTAGCCCCGCGTCAGGGGGGATAAGGAATGGCTACACCTTC.

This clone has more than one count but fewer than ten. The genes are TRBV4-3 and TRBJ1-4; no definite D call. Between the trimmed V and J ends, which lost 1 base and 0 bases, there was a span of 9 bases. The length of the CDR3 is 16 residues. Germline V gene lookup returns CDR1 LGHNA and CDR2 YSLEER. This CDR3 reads CASSQGQAPTNEKLFF. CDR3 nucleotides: TGCGCCAGCAGCCAAGGGCAGGCTCCAACTAATGAAAAACTGTTTTTT.

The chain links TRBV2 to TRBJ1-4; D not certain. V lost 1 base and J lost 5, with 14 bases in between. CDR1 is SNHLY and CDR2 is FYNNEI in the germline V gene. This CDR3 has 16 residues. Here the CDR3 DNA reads TGTGCCAGCAGTGAAGGGGGTTGGAACGTAAATGAAAAACTGTTTTTT. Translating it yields CASSEGGWNVNEKLFF. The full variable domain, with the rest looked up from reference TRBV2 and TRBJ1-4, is EPEVTQTPSHQVTQMGQEVILRCVPISNHLYFYWYRQILGQKVEFLVSFYNNEISEKSEIFDDQFSVERPDGSNFTLKIRSTKLEDSAMYFCASSEGGWNVNEKLFFGSGTQLSVL.

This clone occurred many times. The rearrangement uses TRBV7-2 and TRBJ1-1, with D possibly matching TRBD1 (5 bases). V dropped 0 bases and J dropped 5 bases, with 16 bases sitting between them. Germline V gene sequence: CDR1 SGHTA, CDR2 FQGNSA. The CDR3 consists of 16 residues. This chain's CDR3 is CASSLALGDGGTEAFF. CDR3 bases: TGTGCCAGCAGCTTAGCGCTAGGGGACGGAGGGACTGAAGCTTTCTTT. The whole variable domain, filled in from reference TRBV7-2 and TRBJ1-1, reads GAGVSQSPSNKVTEKGKDVELRCDPISGHTALYWYRQSLGQGLEFLIYFQGNSAPDKSGLPSDRFSAERTGGSVSTLTIQRTQQEDSAVYLCASSLALGDGGTEAFFGQGTRLTVV.

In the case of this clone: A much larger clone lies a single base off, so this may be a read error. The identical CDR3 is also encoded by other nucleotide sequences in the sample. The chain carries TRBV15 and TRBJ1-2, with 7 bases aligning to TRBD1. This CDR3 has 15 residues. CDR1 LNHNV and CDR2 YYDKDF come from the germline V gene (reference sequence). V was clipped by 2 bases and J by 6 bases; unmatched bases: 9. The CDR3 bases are TGTGCCACCAGCAGATACCGGGACAGAGGTGATGGCTACACCTTC. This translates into CATSRYRDRGDGYTF.

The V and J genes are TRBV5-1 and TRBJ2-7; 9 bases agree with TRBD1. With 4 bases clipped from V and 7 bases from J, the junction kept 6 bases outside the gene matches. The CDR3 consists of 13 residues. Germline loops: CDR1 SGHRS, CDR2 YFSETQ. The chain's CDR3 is CASSRTGEGEQYF. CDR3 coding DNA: TGCGCCAGCAGCAGGACAGGGGAGGGGGAGCAGTACTTC.

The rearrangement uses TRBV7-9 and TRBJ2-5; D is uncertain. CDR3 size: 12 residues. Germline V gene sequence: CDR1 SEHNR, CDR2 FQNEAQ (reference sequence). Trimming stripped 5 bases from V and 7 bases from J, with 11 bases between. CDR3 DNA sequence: TGTGCCAGCAGCACCGAAGCCGGGACCCAGTACTTC. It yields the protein CASSTEAGTQYF.

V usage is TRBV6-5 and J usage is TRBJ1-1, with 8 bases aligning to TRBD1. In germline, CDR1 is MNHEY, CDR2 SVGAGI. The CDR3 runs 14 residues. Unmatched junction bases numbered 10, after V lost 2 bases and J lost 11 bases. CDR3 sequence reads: CASSYDRGESMAFF. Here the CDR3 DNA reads TGTGCCAGCAGTTACGACAGGGGAGAGTCTATGGCTTTCTTT.

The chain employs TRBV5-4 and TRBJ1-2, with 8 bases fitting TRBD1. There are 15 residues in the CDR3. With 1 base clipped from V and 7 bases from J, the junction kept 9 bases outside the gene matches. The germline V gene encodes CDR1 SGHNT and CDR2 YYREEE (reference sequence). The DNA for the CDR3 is TGTGCCAGCAGCTTGACGGACCAGGGGGCGAGTGGCTACACCTTC. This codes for CASSLTDQGASGYTF.

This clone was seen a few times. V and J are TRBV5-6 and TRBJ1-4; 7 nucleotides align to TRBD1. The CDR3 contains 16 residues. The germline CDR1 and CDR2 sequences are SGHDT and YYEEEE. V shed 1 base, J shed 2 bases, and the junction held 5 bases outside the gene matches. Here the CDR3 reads CASSLSDRETNEKLFF. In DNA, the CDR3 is TGTGCCAGCAGCTTGTCCGACAGGGAGACTAATGAAAAACTGTTTTTT.

CDR3 amino acids: CASSRLDNNEQFF. CDR3 nucleotide sequence: TGTGCCAGCAGCCGCTTGGATAACAATGAGCAGTTCTTC. The rearrangement links TRBV5-6 to TRBJ2-1, with unresolved D. Trimming cost V 4 bases and J 5 bases, with 10 bases left between them. The CDR3 runs to 13 residues. The germline V gene encodes CDR1 SGHDT and CDR2 YYEEEE. Looking up the rest from reference TRBV5-6 and TRBJ2-1 gives the full variable domain: DAGVTQSPTHLIKTRGQQVTLRCSPKSGHDTVSWYQQALGQGPQFIFQYYEEEERQRGNFPDRFSGHQFPNYSSELNVNALLLGDSALYLCASSRLDNNEQFFGPGTRLTVL.

The CDR3 loop reads CASSLRVQPQHF. CDR3 in DNA: TGTGCCAGCAGTTTACGGGTTCAGCCCCAGCATTTT. The chain has TRBV28 and TRBJ1-5; D is uncertain. Trimming stripped 2 bases from V and 6 bases from J, with 5 bases between. The germline gives CDR1 MDHEN, CDR2 SYDVKM. The CDR3 consists of 12 residues.

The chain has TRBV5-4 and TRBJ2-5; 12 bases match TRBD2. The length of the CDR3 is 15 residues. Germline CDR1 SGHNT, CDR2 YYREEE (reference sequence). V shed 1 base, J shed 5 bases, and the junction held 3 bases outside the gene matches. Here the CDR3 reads CASSLRLAGVETQYF. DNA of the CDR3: TGTGCCAGCAGCTTGAGACTAGCGGGAGTGGAGACCCAGTACTTC.

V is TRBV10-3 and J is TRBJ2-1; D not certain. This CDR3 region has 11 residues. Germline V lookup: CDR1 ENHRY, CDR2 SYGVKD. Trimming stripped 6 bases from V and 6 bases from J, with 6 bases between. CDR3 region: CAISQLNEQFF. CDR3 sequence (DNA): TGTGCCATCAGCCAGCTCAATGAGCAGTTCTTC.

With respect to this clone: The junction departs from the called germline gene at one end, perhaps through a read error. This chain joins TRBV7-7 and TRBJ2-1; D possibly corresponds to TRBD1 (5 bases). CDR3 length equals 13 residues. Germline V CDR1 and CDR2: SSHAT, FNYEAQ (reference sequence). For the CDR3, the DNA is TGTGCTAGCAGCTCGCAGCGAAGGGGTGAGCAGTTCTTC. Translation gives CASSSQRRGEQFF.

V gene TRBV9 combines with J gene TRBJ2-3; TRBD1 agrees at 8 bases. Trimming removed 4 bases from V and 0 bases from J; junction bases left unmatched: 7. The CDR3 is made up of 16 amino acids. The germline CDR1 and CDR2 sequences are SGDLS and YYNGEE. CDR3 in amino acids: CASSLRDRMSTDTQYF. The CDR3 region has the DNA TGTGCCAGCAGCCTACGGGACAGGATGAGCACAGATACGCAGTATTTT. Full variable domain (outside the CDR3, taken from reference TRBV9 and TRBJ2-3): DSGVTQTPKHLITATGQRVTLRCSPRSGDLSVYWYQQSLDQGLQFLIQYYNGEERAKGNILERFSAQQFPDLHSELNLSSLELGDSALYFCASSLRDRMSTDTQYFGPGTRLTVL.

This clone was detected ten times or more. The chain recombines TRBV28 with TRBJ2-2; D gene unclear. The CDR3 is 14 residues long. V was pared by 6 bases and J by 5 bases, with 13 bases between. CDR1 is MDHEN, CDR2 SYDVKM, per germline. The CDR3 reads CASRRRRGTGELFF. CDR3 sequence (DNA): TGTGCCAGCAGGCGGCGGCGTGGGACCGGGGAGCTGTTTTTT.

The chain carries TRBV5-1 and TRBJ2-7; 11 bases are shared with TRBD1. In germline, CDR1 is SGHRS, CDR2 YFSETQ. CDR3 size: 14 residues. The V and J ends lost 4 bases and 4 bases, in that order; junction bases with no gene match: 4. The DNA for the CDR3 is TGCGCCAGCAGCATGGACAGGGGGCAATACGAGCAGTACTTC. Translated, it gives CASSMDRGQYEQYF.

CDR3 loop: CASSLAPRRDEQFF. CDR3 DNA sequence: TGCGCCAGCAGCTTGGCCCCGCGAAGGGACGAGCAGTTCTTC. The chain is built from TRBV5-1 and TRBJ2-1; D possibly matches TRBD1 or TRBD2 (5 bases each). Germline CDR1 and CDR2: SGHRS and YFSETQ. The CDR3 consists of 14 residues. V was pared by 0 bases and J by 10 bases, with 14 bases between.

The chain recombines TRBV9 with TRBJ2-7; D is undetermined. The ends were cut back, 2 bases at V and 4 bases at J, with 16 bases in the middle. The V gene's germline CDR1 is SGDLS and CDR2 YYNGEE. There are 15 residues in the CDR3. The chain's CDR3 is CASSVSPDDVYEQYF. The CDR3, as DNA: TGTGCCAGCAGCGTTTCCCCGGACGACGTTTACGAGCAGTACTTC.

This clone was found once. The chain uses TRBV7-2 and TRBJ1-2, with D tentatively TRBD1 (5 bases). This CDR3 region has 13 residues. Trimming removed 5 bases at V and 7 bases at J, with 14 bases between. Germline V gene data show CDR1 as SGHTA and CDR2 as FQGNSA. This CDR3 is CASSRDGAAGYTF. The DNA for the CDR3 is TGTGCCAGCAGCCGGGACGGAGCCGCTGGCTACACCTTC.

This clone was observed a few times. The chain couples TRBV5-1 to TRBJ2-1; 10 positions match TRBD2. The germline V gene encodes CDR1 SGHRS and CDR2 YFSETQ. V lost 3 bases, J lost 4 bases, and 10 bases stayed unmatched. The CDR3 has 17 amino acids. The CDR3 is CASSYGTSGRGYNEQFF. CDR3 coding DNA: TGCGCCAGCAGCTATGGGACGAGCGGGAGGGGTTACAATGAGCAGTTCTTC.

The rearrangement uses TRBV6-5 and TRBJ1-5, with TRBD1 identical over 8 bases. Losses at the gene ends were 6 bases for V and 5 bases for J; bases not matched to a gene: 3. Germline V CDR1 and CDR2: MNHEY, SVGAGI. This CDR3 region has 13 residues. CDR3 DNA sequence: TGTGCCAGCAGGGGACAGGTCCATCAGCCCCAGCATTTT. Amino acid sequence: CASRGQVHQPQHF.

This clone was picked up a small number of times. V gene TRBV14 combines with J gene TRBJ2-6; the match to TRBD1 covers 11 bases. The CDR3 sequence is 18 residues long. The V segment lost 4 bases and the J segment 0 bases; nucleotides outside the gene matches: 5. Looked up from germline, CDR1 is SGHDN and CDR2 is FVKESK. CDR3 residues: CASSLRTGGNSGANVLTF. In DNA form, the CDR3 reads TGTGCCAGCAGCCTCCGGACAGGGGGCAACTCTGGGGCCAACGTCCTGACTTTC.

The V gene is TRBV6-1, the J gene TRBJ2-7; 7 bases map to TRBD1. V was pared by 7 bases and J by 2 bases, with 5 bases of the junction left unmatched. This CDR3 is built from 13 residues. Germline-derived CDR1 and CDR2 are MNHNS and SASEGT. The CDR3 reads CASTDRETYEQYF. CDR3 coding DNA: TGTGCCAGCACCGACAGGGAGACCTACGAGCAGTACTTC.

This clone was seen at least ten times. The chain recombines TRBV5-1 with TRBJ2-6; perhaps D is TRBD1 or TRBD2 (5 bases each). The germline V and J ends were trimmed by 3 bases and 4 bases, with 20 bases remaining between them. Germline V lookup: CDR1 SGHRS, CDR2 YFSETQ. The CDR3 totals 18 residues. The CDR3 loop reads CASSWGTRNLSGANVLTF. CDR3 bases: TGCGCCAGCAGCTGGGGGACCAGGAATCTCTCCGGGGCCAACGTCCTGACTTTC.

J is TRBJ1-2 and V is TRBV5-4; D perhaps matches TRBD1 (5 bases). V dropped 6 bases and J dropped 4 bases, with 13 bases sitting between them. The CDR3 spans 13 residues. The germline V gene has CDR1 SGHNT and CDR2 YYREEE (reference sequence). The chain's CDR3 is CASIGTGFYGYTF. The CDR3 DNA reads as TGTGCCAGCATAGGAACAGGATTCTATGGCTACACCTTC.